This T cell receptor beta chain came from a study of blood T cells in healthy people across ages. Study as a whole: Every two T cells gave about one barcoded beta molecule via template switching.

This clonotype appeared a few times. Antigen: not known. A read error may produce the germline difference seen at one junction end. Combining a sample-barcoded 5' primer with a J-beta primer mix, a second PCR ran for about 6 to 11 cycles. Via MiXCR, TCRdb re-called the 5' RACE reads, giving one row per CDR3 protein. The sample includes about 1,000,000 distinct CDR3 sequences, 35% to 55% of them seen just once. Per germline, CDR1 ENHRY and CDR2 SYGVKD. The CDR3 consists of 17 residues. Regarding the study as a whole: Per million T cells, the diversity of TCR beta decreased roughly linearly as age advanced.

What was sequenced was blood. The sequence derives from an older woman in good health. The chain recombines TRBV10-3 with TRBJ2-5; TRBD1 agrees at 8 bases. The CDR3 is CAISGGPGGSYQQTQYF. CDR3 in DNA: TGTGCCATCAGTGGGGGGCCAGGGGGCTCGTACCAACAGACCCAGTACTTC.